Below are 7 T cell receptor beta chains sequenced from a single sample in a study of blood T cell repertoires in COVID-19. TCRdb's copy holds only in-frame clones and misses some; the assay was immunoSEQ multiplex PCR. The sample records over 70,000 clones, about 85% being singletons. Material for sequencing was peripheral blood. The source is a man aged 60 to 69 with COVID-19, enrolled during active disease.

The rearrangement links TRBV10-3 to TRBJ1-2; 10 nucleotides align to TRBD1. Germline CDR1 and CDR2: ENHRY and SYGVKD. This CDR3 comprises 15 residues. Losses at the gene ends were 0 bases for V and 8 bases for J; bases not matched to a gene: 6. CDR3 protein: CAISESGTGVGGYTF. The DNA of the CDR3 is TGTGCCATCAGTGAGTCCGGGACAGGGGTAGGCGGCTACACCTTC.

The chain joins TRBV2 to TRBJ2-1; 13 bases line up with TRBD2. This CDR3 spans 18 amino acids. Trimming cost V 0 bases and J 8 bases; bases outside gene matches: 10. From germline, CDR1 is SNHLY and CDR2 FYNNEI. CDR3 region: CASSEALGLAGYRDEQFF. CDR3 nucleotide sequence: TGTGCCAGCAGTGAAGCGCTGGGACTAGCGGGATACCGGGATGAGCAGTTCTTC.

CDR3 sequence (DNA): TGTGCCAGCAGTTCCCCCTTGGGAGCAACTAATGAAAAACTGTTTTTT. Translating it yields CASSSPLGATNEKLFF. The V and J genes are TRBV28 and TRBJ1-4; D is undetermined. The V gene's germline CDR1 is MDHEN and CDR2 SYDVKM. V lost 4 bases, J lost 0 bases, and 12 bases lay in between. The CDR3 spans 16 residues.

This clone occurred once. J is TRBJ2-5 and V is TRBV2, with 9 bases matching TRBD2. CDR3 length: 17 residues. CDR1 is SNHLY, CDR2 FYNNEI, per germline. The ends lost 2 bases at V and 2 bases at J; junction bases unmatched: 9. CDR3 sequence reads: CASSEYLSSGAQETQYF. In DNA, the CDR3 is TGTGCCAGCAGTGAATATTTGTCTAGCGGGGCTCAAGAGACCCAGTACTTC.

J is TRBJ2-5 and V is TRBV5-6, with no clear D. In germline, CDR1 is SGHDT, CDR2 YYEEEE. Trimming stripped 1 base from V and 0 bases from J, with 7 bases between. There are 14 residues in the CDR3. DNA of the CDR3: TGTGCCAGCAGCTTGATTACAAACCAAGAGACCCAGTACTTC. Its protein product is CASSLITNQETQYF.

In this sample, this clone turned up many times. The chain links TRBV9 to TRBJ1-3, with 10 bases matching TRBD1. V was pared by 0 bases and J by 1 base, with 7 bases of the junction left unmatched. The CDR3 length is 18 residues. The germline gives CDR1 SGDLS, CDR2 YYNGEE. CDR3 sequence (DNA): TGTGCCAGCAGCGTAGCTGGACAGGGGGTCTCTTCTGGAAACACCATATATTTT. Translated, it gives CASSVAGQGVSSGNTIYF.

This rearrangement joins TRBV9 to TRBJ1-6; D is unresolved. The V gene lost 3 bases and the J gene lost 5 bases, with 6 bases spanning the gap. Germline CDR1 and CDR2: SGDLS and YYNGEE. The CDR3 is 13 amino acids. The CDR3 reads CASSALNNSPLHF. DNA of the CDR3: TGTGCCAGCAGCGCCCTTAATAATTCACCCCTCCACTTT.